The clone carrying this T cell receptor (beta chain) was observed a handful of times. Its specificity is unknown. Constant-segment-primed 5'RACE gave TCR alpha and TCR beta cDNA libraries with sample barcodes and UMIs. Using its own MiXCR run on the 5' RACE reads, TCRdb lists one record per CDR3 protein. Of 150,000 to 200,000 distinct CDR3 sequences detected, around a tenth appear once; the ten largest clones hold approximately 4%. This sample is drawn from a study of T-cell memory formation after mild COVID-19. Study-wide results and caveats: CD4+ bias marked clones expanding day 15 to 37, unlike balanced contracting clones. SARS-CoV-2 specificity of second-wave clones peaking day 37 was unconfirmed. Memory cells collected pre-infection included some clones that later responded, suggesting cross-reactive memory joined.

The V gene's germline CDR1 is SGHKS and CDR2 YYEKEE (reference sequence). The CDR3 has 14 amino acids. Trimming stripped 4 bases from V and 6 bases from J, with 11 bases between. The J gene is TRBJ1-6, the V gene TRBV5-5, with D possibly being TRBD1 (5 bases). The specimen sequenced was PBMCs or a T cell subset sorted from them (not recorded which). This TCR was recovered from a man between 18 and 35 years old who had mild COVID-19 (a few samples of this study predate the infection). Cell type and time point are not known. CDR3 bases: TGTGCCAGCAGCATGGGGACTGCTAATTCACCCCTCCACTTT. Its protein is CASSMGTANSPLHF.